Shown below are 4 T cell receptor beta chains from a single sample sequenced in a study of T cell changes during pregnancy in multiple sclerosis. Data came from immunoSEQ multiplex PCR; TCRdb stores just in-frame clones and leaves some out. Counted here are about 89,000 clones, 85% to 95% occurring once; the ten biggest clones make up 0.84%. The specimen was peripheral blood, collected in the third trimester of pregnancy. The receptors stem from a female donor with multiple sclerosis, enrolled in a pregnancy study.

The chain has TRBV9 and TRBJ2-3; D might be TRBD1 (7 bases). Germline CDR1 is SGDLS and CDR2 is YYNGEE. The CDR3 sequence is 17 residues long. V was pared by 4 bases and J by 0 bases, with 18 bases between. The CDR3 DNA reads as TGTGCCAGCAGCCAGGGGGGAGGCCCGTCTAGCACAGATACGCAGTATTTT. Translated: CASSQGGGPSSTDTQYF.

The rearrangement uses TRBV9 and TRBJ2-2; 7 nucleotides align to TRBD1. Germline assignment: CDR1 SGDLS and CDR2 YYNGEE. There are 15 residues in the CDR3. V lost 3 bases to trimming and J lost 5 bases; unmatched junction nucleotides: 7. CDR3 region: CASSGMGDRTGELFF. The CDR3 DNA follows: TGTGCCAGCAGCGGAATGGGGGACAGAACCGGGGAGCTGTTTTTT.

The rearrangement joins TRBV5-5 to TRBJ2-1, with 9 nucleotides matching TRBD2. Germline CDR1 reads SGHKS; CDR2 reads YYEKEE (reference sequence). The CDR3 has 15 amino acids. The V gene end was trimmed by 5 bases and the J gene end by 4 bases; junction bases not matched to a gene: 7. The DNA of the CDR3 is TGTGCCAGCAGTATAGCGGGAGTCCTTTACAATGAGCAGTTCTTC. Translated, it gives CASSIAGVLYNEQFF.

This clone was counted once. The rearrangement links TRBV19 to TRBJ2-2; D possibly corresponds to TRBD2 (6 bases). The germline gives CDR1 LNHDA, CDR2 SQIVND (reference sequence). The CDR3 is 17 residues long. Trimming pared 3 bases from V and 4 bases from J, leaving 18 bases between. CDR3 bases: TGTGCCAGTAGTATTGATATCGGACTAATGTTCACCGGGGAGCTGTTTTTT. Its translation: CASSIDIGLMFTGELFF.